A selection of T cell receptor beta chains follows, all from one sample in a study of siplizumab effects on memory and regulatory T cells. Sequenced by immunoSEQ multiplex PCR; TCRdb stores in-frame clones only, minus some. The profile covers 60,000 to 70,000 clones, with 88% appearing a single time and under 2% taken by the ten largest. Sequenced sample: Tregs sorted from blood. The receptors originated from a human donor in good health. Each CDR3 is given with its conserved first and last residue. D genes are given only for firm matches. A row's size may be missing; if present it is once, few, many or a size class.

-,TRBJ2-7,TRBV2,14,-,TGTGCCAGCAGTGAAGCCAGGGACGCTTACGAGCAGTACTTC,CASSEARDAYEQYF
-,TRBJ2-2,TRBV19,15,-,TGTGCCAGTAGTATAGGGGGACTGAACACCGGGGAGCTGTTTTTT,CASSIGGLNTGELFF
-,TRBJ1-2,TRBV4-3,17,-,TGCGCCAGCAGCCAAGATTTTCGGGCGGGACCTTGGGGTGGCTACACCTTC,CASSQDFRAGPWGGYTF
-,TRBJ1-3,TRBV5-1,13,-,TGCGCCAGCAGCCCGGAACAGGGAAACACCATATATTTT,CASSPEQGNTIYF
-,TRBJ1-1,TRBV11-2,15,-,TGTGCCAGCAGCGGCCGCAGGGGCATGAACACTGAAGCTTTCTTT,CASSGRRGMNTEAFF
-,TRBJ1-4,TRBV21-1,14,-,TGTGCCAGCAGTCCGGGGCAGCCGAATGAAAAACTGTTTTTT,CASSPGQPNEKLFF
-,TRBJ1-2,TRBV7-2,11,-,TGTGCCAGCAGCTTAGATCATGGCTACACCTTC,CASSLDHGYTF
-,TRBJ2-1,TRBV29-1,13,-,TGCAGCGTTGAGGGCAGTTACTACAATGAGCAGTTCTTC,CSVEGSYYNEQFF
TRBD2,TRBJ2-5,TRBV7-3,15,once,TGTGCCAGCAGTAGAGCGGGAGGGTACCAAGAGACCCAGTACTTC,CASSRAGGYQETQYF
TRBD1,TRBJ1-2,TRBV19,14,-,TGTGCCAGTAGCTACCCGGGACAGGGTAGGGGCTACACCTTC,CASSYPGQGRGYTF
-,TRBJ2-1,TRBV5-1,15,-,TGCGCCAGCAGCAGAAACAGGGTAGGGAACAATGAGCAGTTCTTC,CASSRNRVGNNEQFF
TRBD2,TRBJ2-5,TRBV10-3,13,-,TGTGCCATCGGGGCGGGGGTCGAAGAGACCCAGTACTTC,CAIGAGVEETQYF
TRBD1,TRBJ2-5,TRBV5-1,13,-,TGCGCCAGCGCCGGGACAGGGGGGGAGACCCAGTACTTC,CASAGTGGETQYF
-,TRBJ2-6,TRBV7-9,14,-,TGTGCCAGCAGCCTGGATTATGGGGCCAACGTCCTGACTTTC,CASSLDYGANVLTF
-,TRBJ1-5,TRBV19,14,-,TGTGCCAGTAGTCTGTTACAATTCAATCAGCCCCAGCATTTT,CASSLLQFNQPQHF
-,TRBJ1-1,TRBV18,14,-,TGTGCCAGCTCACCAGGTATTTCTAACACTGAAGCTTTCTTT,CASSPGISNTEAFF
-,TRBJ2-5,TRBV18,14,-,TGTGCCAGCTCACCACCTAGGGTGGTCGAGACCCAGTACTTC,CASSPPRVVETQYF
-,TRBJ1-3,TRBV6-5,14,once,TGTGCCAGCAGTTTGGGACAACCTGGAAACACCATATATTTT,CASSLGQPGNTIYF
-,TRBJ2-7,TRBV18,13,-,TGTGCCAGCTCACCACGTTGGGTTATCGAGCAGTACTTC,CASSPRWVIEQYF
-,TRBJ2-1,TRBV18,16,once,TGTGCCAGCTCAGGGATCCCACCCGTCACAGGGACCGAGCAGTTCTTC,CASSGIPPVTGTEQFF
TRBD2,TRBJ2-3,TRBV7-3,14,once,TGTGCCAGCAGCTTCGGGAGGGCCCCAGATACGCAGTATTTT,CASSFGRAPDTQYF
-,TRBJ1-1,TRBV19,14,-,TGTGCCAGTAGTATTACGGACCTGAACACTGAAGCTTTCTTT,CASSITDLNTEAFF
-,TRBJ1-5,TRBV25-1,15,-,TGTGCCAGCAGGGGAGGGATGCGTAGTGATCAGCCCCAGCATTTT,CASRGGMRSDQPQHF
TRBD1,TRBJ1-2,TRBV11-3,13,-,TGTGCCAGCAGCTTAGGGACAGGGGTTGGCTACACCTTC,CASSLGTGVGYTF
TRBD1,TRBJ2-7,TRBV7-3,14,-,TGTGCCAGCAGCCGCACCCGGACAGGCTACGAGCAGTACTTC,CASSRTRTGYEQYF
-,TRBJ2-1,TRBV5-6,12,-,TGTGCCAGCAGTCCACTCCGGAATGAGCAGTTCTTC,CASSPLRNEQFF
-,TRBJ1-1,TRBV4-1,15,few,TGCGCCAGCAGTCGAGGCCCGGCGGGGGACACTGAAGCTTTCTTT,CASSRGPAGDTEAFF
TRBD1,TRBJ2-1,TRBV30,14,-,TGTGCCTGGAACACCGGGACAGGGACCAATGAGCAGTTCTTC,CAWNTGTGTNEQFF
-,TRBJ2-3,TRBV5-1,14,-,TGCGCCAGCAGCCGGGACACAGGGAAAGATACGCAGTATTTT,CASSRDTGKDTQYF
TRBD2,TRBJ2-5,TRBV5-1,17,-,TGCGCCAGCAGCTTGGGGTGGTCTAGCGGTTACCAAGAGACCCAGTACTTC,CASSLGWSSGYQETQYF
TRBD1,TRBJ2-3,TRBV18,12,-,TGTGCCAGCTCACCAGACAGGGGTACGCAGTATTTT,CASSPDRGTQYF
TRBD2,TRBJ2-1,TRBV6-6,14,-,TGTGCCAGCAGTTACCTAGCGGGAGGGAGTGAGCAGTTCTTC,CASSYLAGGSEQFF
-,TRBJ2-7,TRBV7-2,13,-,TGTGCCAGCAGCTTAGGGTGGCCGGAAAATCTGTACTTC,CASSLGWPENLYF
-,TRBJ2-7,TRBV6-6,14,-,TGTGCCAGCAGTTACTCGCTCAGCTCCTACGAGCAGTACTTC,CASSYSLSSYEQYF
-,TRBJ2-5,TRBV7-3,14,-,TGTGCCAGCAGCCTCACGGACGGAGAAGAGACCCAGTACTTC,CASSLTDGEETQYF
TRBD2,TRBJ2-7,TRBV6-5,15,-,TGTGCCAGCAGTTACACCCCGGGGGGTTGGAACGAGCAGTACTTC,CASSYTPGGWNEQYF
-,TRBJ2-1,TRBV9,15,-,TGTGCCAGCAGCCCGGTGGGAGTGGGCTACAATGAGCAGTTCTTC,CASSPVGVGYNEQFF
-,TRBJ2-5,TRBV7-8,13,-,TGTGCCAGCAGCTTACTCAGGGAAGGGACCCAGTACTTC,CASSLLREGTQYF
-,TRBJ2-7,TRBV5-1,14,-,TGCGCCAGCAGCTACACTGGGGGGCCACTTGAGCAGTACTTC,CASSYTGGPLEQYF
TRBD1,TRBJ1-1,TRBV29-1,14,-,TGCAGCATAGGACAGGGGGCCGGTCTCACTGAAGCTTTCTTT,CSIGQGAGLTEAFF
-,TRBJ1-3,TRBV5-8,15,-,TGTGCCAGCACCCCCGTTGCTCCTAGAAGTGGCACCATATATTTT,CASTPVAPRSGTIYF
TRBD2,TRBJ2-7,TRBV7-9,14,-,TGTGCCAGCAGCTTAGGGGGACTAGCAAACGAGCAGTACTTC,CASSLGGLANEQYF
TRBD1,TRBJ2-4,TRBV27,13,-,TGTGCCAGCAGTACCTTACAGGGGGGCATTCAGTACTTC,CASSTLQGGIQYF
-,TRBJ1-1,TRBV10-1,13,-,TGCGCCAGCAGTGTTGGACAAAACACTGAAGCTTTCTTT,CASSVGQNTEAFF
-,TRBJ2-7,TRBV18,12,-,TGTGCCAGCTCACCACGGGATAGAGAGCAGTACTTC,CASSPRDREQYF
-,TRBJ1-1,TRBV5-1,13,-,TGCGCCAGCAGCTGGGGGGTGAACACTGAAGCTTTCTTT,CASSWGVNTEAFF
TRBD2,TRBJ2-2,TRBV14,17,-,TGTGCCAGCAGCCAGCGAGCGGGAGGGCGGCTCACCGGGGAGCTGTTTTTT,CASSQRAGGRLTGELFF
-,TRBJ2-7,TRBV6-6,14,once,TGTGCCAGCAGTTACTCGAGACTTACCTACGAGCAGTACTTC,CASSYSRLTYEQYF
TRBD1,TRBJ1-5,TRBV19,18,-,TGTGCCAGTTGCCCGGGGGTGGGACAGGGAATTAGCAATCAGCCCCAGCATTTT,CASCPGVGQGISNQPQHF
TRBD1,TRBJ1-1,TRBV2,14,-,TGTGCCAGCTATAGAGAGACAGGGGGCACTGAAGCTTTCTTT,CASYRETGGTEAFF
TRBD2,TRBJ2-1,TRBV27,16,-,TGTGCCAGCAGGACAATAGCGGGAGGTACATACAATGAGCAGTTCTTC,CASRTIAGGTYNEQFF
TRBD1,TRBJ2-3,TRBV29-1,15,-,TGCAGCGTTGAAGAAGGACAGGGGGCATTAGATACGCAGTATTTT,CSVEEGQGALDTQYF
-,TRBJ1-2,TRBV4-2,14,-,TGTGCCAGCAGCCGCGCGCGGGGGGGGCCGAGCTACACCTTC,CASSRARGGPSYTF
-,TRBJ2-5,TRBV10-1,15,once,TGCGCCAGCACCTTTAAGGAGGTAGATCAAGAGACCCAGTACTTC,CASTFKEVDQETQYF
TRBD2,TRBJ2-1,TRBV7-2,18,-,TGTGCCAGCAGCTTAGGTGGGGCTAGCGGGAGCTCCTACAATGAGCAGTTCTTC,CASSLGGASGSSYNEQFF
-,TRBJ1-2,TRBV4-2,16,few,TGTGCCAGCAGCCCCCCGAAAAACAGAGGAATCTATGGCTACACCTTC,CASSPPKNRGIYGYTF
-,TRBJ1-3,TRBV6-1,16,once,TGTGCCAGCAGTGAGGTCTTGGGGGCGCTCGGAAACACCATATATTTT,CASSEVLGALGNTIYF
-,TRBJ2-2,TRBV18,16,-,TGTGCCAGCTCACAGCAGGGTGCGCAGGACACCGGGGAGCTGTTTTTT,CASSQQGAQDTGELFF
-,TRBJ1-4,TRBV5-1,15,-,TGCGCCAGCAGCCCGCTGGGGGTGTCTAATGAAAAACTGTTTTTT,CASSPLGVSNEKLFF